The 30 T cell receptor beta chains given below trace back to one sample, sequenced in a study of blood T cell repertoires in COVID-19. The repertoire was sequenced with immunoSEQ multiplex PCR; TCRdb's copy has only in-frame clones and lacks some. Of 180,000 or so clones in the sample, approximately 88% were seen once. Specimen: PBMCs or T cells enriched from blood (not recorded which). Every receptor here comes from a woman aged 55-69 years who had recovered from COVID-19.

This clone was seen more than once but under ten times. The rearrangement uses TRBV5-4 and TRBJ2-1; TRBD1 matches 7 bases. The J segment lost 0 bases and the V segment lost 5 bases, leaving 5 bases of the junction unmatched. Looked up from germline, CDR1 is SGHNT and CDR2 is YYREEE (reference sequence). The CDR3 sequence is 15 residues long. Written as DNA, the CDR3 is TGTGCCAGCAGAGAGACAGGGAGCTCCTACAATGAGCAGTTCTTC. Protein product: CASRETGSSYNEQFF. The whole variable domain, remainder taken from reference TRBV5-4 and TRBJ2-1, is ETGVTQSPTHLIKTRGQQVTLRCSSQSGHNTVSWYQQALGQGPQFIFQYYREEENGRGNFPPRFSGLQFPNYSSELNVNALELDDSALYLCASRETGSSYNEQFFGPGTRLTVL.

The CDR3 loop reads CASSMQSNQPQHF. The DNA of the CDR3 is TGTGCCAGTAGTATGCAGAGCAATCAGCCCCAGCATTTT. The V gene is TRBV19, the J gene TRBJ1-5; no clear D. V was shortened by 3 bases and J by 1 base, with 4 bases between the two germline ends. CDR3 length: 13 amino acids. Germline loops: CDR1 LNHDA, CDR2 SQIVND (reference sequence).

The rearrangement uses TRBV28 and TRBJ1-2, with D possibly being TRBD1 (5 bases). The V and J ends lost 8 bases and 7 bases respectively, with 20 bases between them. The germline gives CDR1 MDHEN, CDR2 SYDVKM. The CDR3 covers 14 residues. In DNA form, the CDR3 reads TGTGCCAGCCTGGGGGGAGGGTCGTTTGGTGGCTACACCTTC. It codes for CASLGGGSFGGYTF.

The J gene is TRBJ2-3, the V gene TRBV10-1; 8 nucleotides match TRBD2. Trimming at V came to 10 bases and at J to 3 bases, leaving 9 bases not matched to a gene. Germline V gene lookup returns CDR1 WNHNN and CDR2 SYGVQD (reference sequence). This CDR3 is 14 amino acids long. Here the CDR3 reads CATSSGRVTDTQYF. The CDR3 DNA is TGCGCCACCTCGAGCGGGAGAGTGACAGATACGCAGTATTTT.

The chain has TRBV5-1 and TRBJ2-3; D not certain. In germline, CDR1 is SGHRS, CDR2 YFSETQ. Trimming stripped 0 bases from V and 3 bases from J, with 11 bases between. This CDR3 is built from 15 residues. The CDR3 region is CASSLAGQPTDTQYF. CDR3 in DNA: TGCGCCAGCAGCTTGGCAGGTCAACCGACAGATACGCAGTATTTT.

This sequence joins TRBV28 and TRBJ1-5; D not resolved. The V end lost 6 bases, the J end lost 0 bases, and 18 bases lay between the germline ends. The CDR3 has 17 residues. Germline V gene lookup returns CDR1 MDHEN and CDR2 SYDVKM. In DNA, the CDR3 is TGTGCCAGCAGCCCCGATGGAGCACTGTATAGCAATCAGCCCCAGCATTTT. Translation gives CASSPDGALYSNQPQHF.

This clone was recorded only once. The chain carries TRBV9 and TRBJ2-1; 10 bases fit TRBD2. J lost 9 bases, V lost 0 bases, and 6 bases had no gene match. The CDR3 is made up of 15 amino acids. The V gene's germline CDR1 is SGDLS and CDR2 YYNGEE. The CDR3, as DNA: TGTGCCAGCAGCGTAGAAATAGCGGGAGGTGGTGAGCAGTTCTTC. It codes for CASSVEIAGGGEQFF.

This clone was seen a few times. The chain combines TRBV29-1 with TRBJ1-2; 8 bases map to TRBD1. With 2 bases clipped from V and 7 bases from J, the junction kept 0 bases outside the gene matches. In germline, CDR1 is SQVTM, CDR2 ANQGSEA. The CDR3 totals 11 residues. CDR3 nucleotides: TGCAGCGTTGAAACAGGGGGTGGCTACACCTTC. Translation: CSVETGGGYTF. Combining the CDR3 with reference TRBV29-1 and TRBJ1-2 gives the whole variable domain SAVISQKPSRDICQRGTSLTIQCQVDSQVTMMFWYRQQPGQSLTLIATANQGSEATYESGFVIDKFPISRPNLTFSTLTVSNMSPEDSSIYLCSVETGGGYTFGSGTRLTVV.

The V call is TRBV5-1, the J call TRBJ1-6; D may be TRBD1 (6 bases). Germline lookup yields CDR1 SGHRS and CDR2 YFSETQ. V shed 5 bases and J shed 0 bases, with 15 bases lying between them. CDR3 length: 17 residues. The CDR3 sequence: CASSSHGQSSYNSPLHF. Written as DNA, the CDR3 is TGCGCCAGCAGTTCGCACGGACAGAGCTCCTATAATTCACCCCTCCACTTT.

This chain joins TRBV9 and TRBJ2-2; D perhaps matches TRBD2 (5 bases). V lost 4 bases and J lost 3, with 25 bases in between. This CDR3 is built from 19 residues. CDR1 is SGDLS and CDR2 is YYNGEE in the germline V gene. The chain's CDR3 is CASSLRPGVPSHDTGELFF. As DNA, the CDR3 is TGTGCCAGCAGCCTCCGTCCCGGGGTCCCTAGCCACGACACCGGGGAGCTGTTTTTT. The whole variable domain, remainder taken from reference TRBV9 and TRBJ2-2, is DSGVTQTPKHLITATGQRVTLRCSPRSGDLSVYWYQQSLDQGLQFLIQYYNGEERAKGNILERFSAQQFPDLHSELNLSSLELGDSALYFCASSLRPGVPSHDTGELFFGEGSRLTVL.

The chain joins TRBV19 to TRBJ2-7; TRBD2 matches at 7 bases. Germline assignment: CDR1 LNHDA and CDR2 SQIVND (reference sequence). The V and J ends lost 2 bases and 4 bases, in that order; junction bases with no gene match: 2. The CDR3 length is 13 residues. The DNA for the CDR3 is TGTGCCAGTAGTATACTAGCGGATTACGAGCAGTACTTC. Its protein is CASSILADYEQYF.

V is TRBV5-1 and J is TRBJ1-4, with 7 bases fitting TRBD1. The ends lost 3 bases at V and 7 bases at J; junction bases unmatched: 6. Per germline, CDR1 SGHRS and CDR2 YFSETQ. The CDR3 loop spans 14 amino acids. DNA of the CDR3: TGCGCCAGCAGCTACGGGACAGAGGGTGAAAAACTGTTTTTT. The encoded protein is CASSYGTEGEKLFF.

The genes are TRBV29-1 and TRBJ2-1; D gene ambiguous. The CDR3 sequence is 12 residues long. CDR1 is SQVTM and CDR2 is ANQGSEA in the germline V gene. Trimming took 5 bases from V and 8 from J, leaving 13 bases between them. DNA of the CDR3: TGCAGCGTTATGTACAATCTTGATGAGCAGTTCTTC. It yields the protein CSVMYNLDEQFF.

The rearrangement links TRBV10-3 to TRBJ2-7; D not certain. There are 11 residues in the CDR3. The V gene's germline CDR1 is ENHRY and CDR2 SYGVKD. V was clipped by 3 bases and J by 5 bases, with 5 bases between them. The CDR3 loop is CAISEAHEQYF. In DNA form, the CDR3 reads TGTGCCATCAGTGAAGCTCACGAGCAGTACTTC.

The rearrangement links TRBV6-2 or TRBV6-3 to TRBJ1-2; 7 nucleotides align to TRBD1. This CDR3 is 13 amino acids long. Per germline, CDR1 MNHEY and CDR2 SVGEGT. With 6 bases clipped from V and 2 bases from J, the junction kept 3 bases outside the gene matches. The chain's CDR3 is CASSKTGNYGYTF. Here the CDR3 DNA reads TGTGCCAGCAGCAAGACAGGGAACTATGGCTACACCTTC.

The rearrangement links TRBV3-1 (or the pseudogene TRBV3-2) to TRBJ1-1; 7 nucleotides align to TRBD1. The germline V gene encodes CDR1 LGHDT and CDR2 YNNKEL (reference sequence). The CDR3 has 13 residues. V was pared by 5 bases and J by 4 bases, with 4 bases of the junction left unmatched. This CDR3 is CASSLRQGTEAFF. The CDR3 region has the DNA TGTGCCAGCAGCTTGAGACAGGGCACTGAAGCTTTCTTT.

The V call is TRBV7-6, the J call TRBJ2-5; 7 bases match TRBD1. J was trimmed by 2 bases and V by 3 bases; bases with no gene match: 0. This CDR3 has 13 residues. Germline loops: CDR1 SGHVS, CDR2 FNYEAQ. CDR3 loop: CASSLDRQETQYF. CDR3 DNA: TGTGCCAGCAGCTTGGACAGGCAAGAGACCCAGTACTTC.

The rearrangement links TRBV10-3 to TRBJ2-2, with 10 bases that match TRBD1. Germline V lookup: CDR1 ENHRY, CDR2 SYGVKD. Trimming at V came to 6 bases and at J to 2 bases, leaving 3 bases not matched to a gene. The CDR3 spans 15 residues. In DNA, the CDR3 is TGTGCCATCAGGGGGACAGGGGACAACACCGGGGAGCTGTTTTTT. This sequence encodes CAIRGTGDNTGELFF.

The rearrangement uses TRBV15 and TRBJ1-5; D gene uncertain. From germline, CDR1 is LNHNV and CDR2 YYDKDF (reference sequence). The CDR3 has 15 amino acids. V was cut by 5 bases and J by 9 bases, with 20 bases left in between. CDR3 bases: TGTGCCACCAGCTCCGATCGCTTAGCCAGAGGGCCCCAGCATTTT. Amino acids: CATSSDRLARGPQHF. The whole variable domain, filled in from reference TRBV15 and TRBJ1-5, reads DAMVIQNPRYQVTQFGKPVTLSCSQTLNHNVMYWYQQKSSQAPKLLFHYYDKDFNNEADTPDNFQSRRPNTSFCFLDIRSPGLGDTAMYLCATSSDRLARGPQHFGDGTRLSIL.

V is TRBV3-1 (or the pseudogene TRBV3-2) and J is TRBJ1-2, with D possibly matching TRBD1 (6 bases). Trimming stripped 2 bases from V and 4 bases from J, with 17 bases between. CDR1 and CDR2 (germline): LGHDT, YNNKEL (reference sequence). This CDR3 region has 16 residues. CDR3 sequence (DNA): TGTGCCAGCAGCCAAAGGGGTCTAGGGGACACCTATGGCTACACCTTC. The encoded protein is CASSQRGLGDTYGYTF.

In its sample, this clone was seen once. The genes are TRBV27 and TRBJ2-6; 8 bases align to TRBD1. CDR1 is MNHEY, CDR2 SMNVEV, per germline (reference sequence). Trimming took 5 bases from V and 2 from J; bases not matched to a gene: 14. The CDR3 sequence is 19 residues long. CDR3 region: CASSLEPRDRPPGANVLTF. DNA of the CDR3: TGTGCCAGCAGTCTAGAACCCCGGGACAGGCCCCCTGGGGCCAACGTCCTGACTTTC.

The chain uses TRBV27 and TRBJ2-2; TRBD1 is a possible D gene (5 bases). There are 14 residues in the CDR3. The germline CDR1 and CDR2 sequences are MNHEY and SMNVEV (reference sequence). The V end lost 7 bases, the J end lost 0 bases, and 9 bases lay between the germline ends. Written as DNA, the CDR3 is TGTGCCAGCAAGGGGCGCGCGAACACCGGGGAGCTGTTTTTT. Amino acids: CASKGRANTGELFF.

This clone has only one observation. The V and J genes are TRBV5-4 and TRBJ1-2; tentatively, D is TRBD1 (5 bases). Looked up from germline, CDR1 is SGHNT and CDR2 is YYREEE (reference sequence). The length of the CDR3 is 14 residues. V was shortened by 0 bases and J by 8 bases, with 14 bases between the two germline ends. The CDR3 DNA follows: TGTGCCAGCAGCTTGGATCTCCTGGGGGGAGGCTACACCTTC. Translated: CASSLDLLGGGYTF. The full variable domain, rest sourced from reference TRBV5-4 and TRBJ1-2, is ETGVTQSPTHLIKTRGQQVTLRCSSQSGHNTVSWYQQALGQGPQFIFQYYREEENGRGNFPPRFSGLQFPNYSSELNVNALELDDSALYLCASSLDLLGGGYTFGSGTRLTVV.

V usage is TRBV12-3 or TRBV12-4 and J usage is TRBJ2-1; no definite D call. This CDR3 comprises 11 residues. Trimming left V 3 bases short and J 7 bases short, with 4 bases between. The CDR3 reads CASSFINEQFF. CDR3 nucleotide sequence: TGTGCCAGCAGTTTTATTAATGAGCAGTTCTTC.

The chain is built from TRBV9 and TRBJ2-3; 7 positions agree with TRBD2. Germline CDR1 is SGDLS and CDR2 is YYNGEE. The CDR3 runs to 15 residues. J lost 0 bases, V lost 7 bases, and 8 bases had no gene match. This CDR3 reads CASERGQASTDTQYF. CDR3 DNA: TGTGCCAGCGAGCGGGGCCAGGCTAGCACAGATACGCAGTATTTT.

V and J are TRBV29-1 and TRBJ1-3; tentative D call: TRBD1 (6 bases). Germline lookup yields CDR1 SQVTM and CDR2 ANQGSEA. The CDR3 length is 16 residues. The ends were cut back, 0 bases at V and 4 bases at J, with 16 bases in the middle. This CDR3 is CSVEDGLTGQGNTIYF. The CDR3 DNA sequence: TGCAGCGTTGAAGACGGGTTAACAGGGCAGGGAAACACCATATATTTT.

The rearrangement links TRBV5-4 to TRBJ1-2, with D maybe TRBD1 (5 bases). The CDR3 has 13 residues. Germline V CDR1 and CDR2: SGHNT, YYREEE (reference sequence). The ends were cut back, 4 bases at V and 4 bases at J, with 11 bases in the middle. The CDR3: CASSLQGSYGYTF. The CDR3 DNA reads TGTGCCAGCAGCCTGCAGGGTAGCTATGGCTACACCTTC.

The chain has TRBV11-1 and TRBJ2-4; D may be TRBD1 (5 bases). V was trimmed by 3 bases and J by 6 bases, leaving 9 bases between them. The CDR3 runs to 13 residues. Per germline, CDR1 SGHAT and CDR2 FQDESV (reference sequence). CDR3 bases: TGTGCCAGCAGCTTCGACAGCCTAAACATTCAGTACTTC. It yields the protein CASSFDSLNIQYF. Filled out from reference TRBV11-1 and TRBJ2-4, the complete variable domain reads EAEVAQSPRYKITEKSQAVAFWCDPISGHATLYWYRQILGQGPELLVQFQDESVVDDSQLPKDRFSAERLKGVDSTLKIQPAELGDSAMYLCASSFDSLNIQYFGAGTRLSVL.

The DNA for the CDR3 is TGTGCCAGCAGCTTAGTGGGGGGGCCCCAGCATTTT. Amino acid sequence: CASSLVGGPQHF. The chain combines TRBV11-2 with TRBJ1-5, with D perhaps TRBD1 (5 bases). Germline V CDR1 and CDR2: SGHAT, FQNNGV. V lost 1 base and J lost 9, with 7 bases in between. The CDR3 totals 12 residues.

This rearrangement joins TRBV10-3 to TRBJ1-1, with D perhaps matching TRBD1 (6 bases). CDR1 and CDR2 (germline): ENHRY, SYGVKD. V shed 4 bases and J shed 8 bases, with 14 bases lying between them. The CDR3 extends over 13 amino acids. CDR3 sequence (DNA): TGTGCCATCAGTGGAGATGAGGGGGGGGAAGCTTTCTTT. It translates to CAISGDEGGEAFF.